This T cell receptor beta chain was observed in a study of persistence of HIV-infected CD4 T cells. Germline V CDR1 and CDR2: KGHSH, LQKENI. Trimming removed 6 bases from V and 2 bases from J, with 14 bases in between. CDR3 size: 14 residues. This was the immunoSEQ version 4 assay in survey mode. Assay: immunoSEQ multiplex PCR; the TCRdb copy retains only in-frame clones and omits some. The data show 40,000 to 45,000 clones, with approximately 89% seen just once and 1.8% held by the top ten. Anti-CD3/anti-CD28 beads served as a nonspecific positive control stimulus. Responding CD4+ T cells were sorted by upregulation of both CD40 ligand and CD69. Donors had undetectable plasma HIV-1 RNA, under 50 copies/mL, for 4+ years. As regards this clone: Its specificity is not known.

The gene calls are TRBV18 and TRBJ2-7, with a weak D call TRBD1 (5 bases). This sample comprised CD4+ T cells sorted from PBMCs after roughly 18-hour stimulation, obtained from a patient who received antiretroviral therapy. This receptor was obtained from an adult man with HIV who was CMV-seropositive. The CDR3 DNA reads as TGTGCCAGCTCTTCGGCGTCCAGGGCCTACGAGCAGTACTTC. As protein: CASSSASRAYEQYF.